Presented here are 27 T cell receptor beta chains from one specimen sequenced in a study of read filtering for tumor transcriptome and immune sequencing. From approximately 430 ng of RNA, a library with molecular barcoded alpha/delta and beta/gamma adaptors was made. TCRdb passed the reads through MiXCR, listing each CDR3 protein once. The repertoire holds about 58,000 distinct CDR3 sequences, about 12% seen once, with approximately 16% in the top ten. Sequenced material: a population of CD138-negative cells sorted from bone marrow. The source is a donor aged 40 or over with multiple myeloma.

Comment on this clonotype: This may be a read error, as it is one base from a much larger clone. CDR3: CASSTFRTSRGTQYF. In DNA form, the CDR3 reads TGTGCCAGTAGTACCTTCCGGACTAGCCGCGGGACCCAGTACTTC. V and J are TRBV19 and TRBJ2-5; 8 bases map to TRBD2. With 4 bases clipped from V and 7 bases from J, the junction kept 11 bases outside the gene matches. Germline loops: CDR1 LNHDA, CDR2 SQIVND (reference sequence). The CDR3 is made up of 15 amino acids.

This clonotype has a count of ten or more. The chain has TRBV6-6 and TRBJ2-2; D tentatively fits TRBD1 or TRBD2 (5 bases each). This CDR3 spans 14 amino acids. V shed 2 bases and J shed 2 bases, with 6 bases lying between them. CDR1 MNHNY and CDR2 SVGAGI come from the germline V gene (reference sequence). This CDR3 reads CASSYGGNTGELFF. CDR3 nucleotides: TGTGCCAGCAGTTACGGGGGAAACACCGGGGAGCTGTTTTTT.

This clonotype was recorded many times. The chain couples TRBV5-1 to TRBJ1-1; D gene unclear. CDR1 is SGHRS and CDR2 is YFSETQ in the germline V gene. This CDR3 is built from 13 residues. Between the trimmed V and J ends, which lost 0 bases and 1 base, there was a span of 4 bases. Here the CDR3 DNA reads TGCGCCAGCAGCTTGGTCAGGAACACTGAAGCTTTCTTT. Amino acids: CASSLVRNTEAFF.

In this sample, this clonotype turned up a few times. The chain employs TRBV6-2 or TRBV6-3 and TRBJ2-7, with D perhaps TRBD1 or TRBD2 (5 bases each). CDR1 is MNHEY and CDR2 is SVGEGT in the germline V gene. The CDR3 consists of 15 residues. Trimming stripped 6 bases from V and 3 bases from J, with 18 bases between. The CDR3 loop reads CASRIYRDHFYEQYF. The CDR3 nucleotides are TGTGCCAGCAGAATTTACCGGGACCACTTCTACGAGCAGTACTTC.

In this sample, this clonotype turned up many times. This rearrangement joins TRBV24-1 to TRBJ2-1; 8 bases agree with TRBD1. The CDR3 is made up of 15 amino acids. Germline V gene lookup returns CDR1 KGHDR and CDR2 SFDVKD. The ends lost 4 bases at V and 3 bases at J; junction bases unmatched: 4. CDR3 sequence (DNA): TGTGCCACCAGTGACTCGGGACAGGTCTACAATGAGCAGTTCTTC. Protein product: CATSDSGQVYNEQFF.

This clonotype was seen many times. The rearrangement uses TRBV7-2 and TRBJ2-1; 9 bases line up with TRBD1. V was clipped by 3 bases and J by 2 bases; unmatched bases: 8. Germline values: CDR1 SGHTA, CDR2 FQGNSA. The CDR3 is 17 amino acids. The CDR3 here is CASSFSTGGETYNEQFF. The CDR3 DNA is TGTGCCAGCAGCTTTTCAACAGGGGGCGAAACCTACAATGAGCAGTTCTTC.

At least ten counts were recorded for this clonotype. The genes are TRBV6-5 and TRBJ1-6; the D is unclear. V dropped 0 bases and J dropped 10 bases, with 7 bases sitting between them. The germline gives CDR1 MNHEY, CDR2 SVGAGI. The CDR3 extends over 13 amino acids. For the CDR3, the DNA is TGTGCCAGCAGTTACTCGTTTCCATCACCCCTCCACTTT. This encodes CASSYSFPSPLHF.

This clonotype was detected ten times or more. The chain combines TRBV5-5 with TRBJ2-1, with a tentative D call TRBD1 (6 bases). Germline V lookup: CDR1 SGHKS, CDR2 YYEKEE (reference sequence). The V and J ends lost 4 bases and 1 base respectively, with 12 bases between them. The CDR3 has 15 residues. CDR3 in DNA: TGTGCCAGCAGCGGAACAGGGAGTTCCTACAATGAGCAGTTCTTC. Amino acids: CASSGTGSSYNEQFF.

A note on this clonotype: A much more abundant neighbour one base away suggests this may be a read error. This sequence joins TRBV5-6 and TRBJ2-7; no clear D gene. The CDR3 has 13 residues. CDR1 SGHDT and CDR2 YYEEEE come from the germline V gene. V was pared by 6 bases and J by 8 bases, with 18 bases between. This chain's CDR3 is CASNPLGISKQYF. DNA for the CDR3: TGTGCCAGCAACCCCCTAGGAATCTCTAAGCAGTACTTC.

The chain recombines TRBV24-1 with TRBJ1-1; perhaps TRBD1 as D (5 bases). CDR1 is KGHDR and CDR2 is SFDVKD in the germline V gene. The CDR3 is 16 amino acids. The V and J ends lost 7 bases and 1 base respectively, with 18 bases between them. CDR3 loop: CATSRKGAISNTEAFF. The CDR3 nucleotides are TGTGCCACCAGCCGTAAAGGGGCTATTTCGAACACTGAAGCTTTCTTT.

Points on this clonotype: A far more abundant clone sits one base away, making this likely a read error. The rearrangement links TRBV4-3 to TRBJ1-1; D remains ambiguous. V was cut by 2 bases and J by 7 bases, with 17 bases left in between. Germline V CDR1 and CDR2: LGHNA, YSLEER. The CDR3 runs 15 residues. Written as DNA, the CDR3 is TGCGCCAGCAGCCAAAGAGATCCCCCCGTAGATGAAGCTTTCTTT. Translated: CASSQRDPPVDEAFF.

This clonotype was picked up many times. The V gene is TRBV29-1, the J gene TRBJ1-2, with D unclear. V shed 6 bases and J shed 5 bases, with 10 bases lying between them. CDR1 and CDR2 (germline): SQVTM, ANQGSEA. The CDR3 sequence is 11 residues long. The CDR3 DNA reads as TGCAGCGTCCAGGACCCGTATGGCTACACCTTC. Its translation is CSVQDPYGYTF.

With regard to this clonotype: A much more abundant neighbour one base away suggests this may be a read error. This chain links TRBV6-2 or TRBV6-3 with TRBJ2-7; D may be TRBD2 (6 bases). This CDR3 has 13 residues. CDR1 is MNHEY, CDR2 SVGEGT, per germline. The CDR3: CASGYSGGNEQYF. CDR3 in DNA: TGTGCCAGCGGTTACTCTGGCGGGAACGAGCAGTACTTC.

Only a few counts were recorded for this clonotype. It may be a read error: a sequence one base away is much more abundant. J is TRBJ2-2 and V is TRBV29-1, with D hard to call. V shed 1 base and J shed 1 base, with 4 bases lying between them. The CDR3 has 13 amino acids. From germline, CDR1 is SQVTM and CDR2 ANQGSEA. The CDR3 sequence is CSVEGQNTGELFF. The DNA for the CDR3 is TGCAGCGTTGAAGGGCAGAACACCGGGGAGCTGTTTTTT.

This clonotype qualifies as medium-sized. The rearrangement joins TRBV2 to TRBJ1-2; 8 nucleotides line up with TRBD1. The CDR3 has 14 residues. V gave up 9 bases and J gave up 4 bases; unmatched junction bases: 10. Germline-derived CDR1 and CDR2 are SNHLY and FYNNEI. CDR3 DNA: TGTGCCAGAGCCCCAGGCAGGGGGCTCTATGGCTACACCTTC. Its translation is CARAPGRGLYGYTF.

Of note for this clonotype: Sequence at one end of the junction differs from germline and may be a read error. As DNA, the CDR3 is TGTGCCAGCAGCCCTCGTACAACTAATGAAAAGCTGTTTTTT. Amino acid sequence: CASSPRTTNEKLFF. V gene TRBV7-9 combines with J gene TRBJ1-4; D remains ambiguous. The CDR3 spans 14 residues. Per germline, CDR1 SEHNR and CDR2 FQNEAQ (reference sequence).

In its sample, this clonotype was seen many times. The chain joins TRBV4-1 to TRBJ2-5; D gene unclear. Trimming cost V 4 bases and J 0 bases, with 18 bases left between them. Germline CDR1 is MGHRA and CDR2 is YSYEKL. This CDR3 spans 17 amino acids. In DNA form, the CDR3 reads TGCGCCAGCAGCCGCATCGGAAATGGCCTGTACCAAGAGACCCAGTACTTC. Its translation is CASSRIGNGLYQETQYF.

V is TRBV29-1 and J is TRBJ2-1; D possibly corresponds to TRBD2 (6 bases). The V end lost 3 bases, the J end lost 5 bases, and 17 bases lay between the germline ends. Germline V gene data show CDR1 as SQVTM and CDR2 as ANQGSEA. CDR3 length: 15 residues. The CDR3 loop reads CSVDPTRGSHNEQFF. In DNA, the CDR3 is TGCAGCGTTGATCCCACGCGGGGATCGCACAATGAGCAGTTCTTC.

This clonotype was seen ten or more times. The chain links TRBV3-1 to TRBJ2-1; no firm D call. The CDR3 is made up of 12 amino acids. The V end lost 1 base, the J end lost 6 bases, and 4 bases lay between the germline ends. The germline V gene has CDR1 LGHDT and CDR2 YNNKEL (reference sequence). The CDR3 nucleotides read TGTGCCAGCAGCCAAGTTGGCAATGAGCAGTTCTTC. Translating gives CASSQVGNEQFF.

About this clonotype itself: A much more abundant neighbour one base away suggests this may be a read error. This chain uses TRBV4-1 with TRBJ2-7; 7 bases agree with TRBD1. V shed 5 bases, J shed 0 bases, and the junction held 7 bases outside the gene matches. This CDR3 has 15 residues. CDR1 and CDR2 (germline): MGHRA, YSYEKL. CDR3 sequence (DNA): TGCGCCAGCAGCAAGGGGACAGCCAGCTCCTACGAGCAGTACTTC. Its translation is CASSKGTASSYEQYF.

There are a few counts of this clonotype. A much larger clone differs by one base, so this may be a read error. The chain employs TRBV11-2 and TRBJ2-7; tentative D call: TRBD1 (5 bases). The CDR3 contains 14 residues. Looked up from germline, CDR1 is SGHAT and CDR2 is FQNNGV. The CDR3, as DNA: TGTGCCAGCAGCCCCAGGGTCGAATCCTGCGAGCAGTACTTC. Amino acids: CASSPRVESCEQYF.

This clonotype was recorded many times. The DNA for the CDR3 is TGTGCCAGCAGCATCCGGGATCAGAACTATGGCTACACCTTC. As protein: CASSIRDQNYGYTF. The chain carries TRBV9 and TRBJ1-2, with unresolved D. Germline V gene lookup returns CDR1 SGDLS and CDR2 YYNGEE. This CDR3 region has 14 residues. V was shortened by 4 bases and J by 2 bases, with 12 bases between the two germline ends.

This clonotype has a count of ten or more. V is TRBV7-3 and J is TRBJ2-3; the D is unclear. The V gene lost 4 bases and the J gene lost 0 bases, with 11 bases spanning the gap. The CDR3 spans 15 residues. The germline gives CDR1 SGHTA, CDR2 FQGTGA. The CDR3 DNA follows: TGTGCCAGCAGCTATACACCTGCGAGCACAGATACGCAGTATTTT. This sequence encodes CASSYTPASTDTQYF.

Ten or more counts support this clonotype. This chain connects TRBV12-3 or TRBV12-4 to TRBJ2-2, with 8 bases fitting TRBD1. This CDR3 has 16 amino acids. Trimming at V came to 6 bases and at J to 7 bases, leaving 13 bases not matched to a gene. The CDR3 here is CASSLWDRSDGGELFF. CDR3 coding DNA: TGTGCCAGCAGCCTCTGGGACAGGTCAGATGGCGGGGAGCTGTTTTTT.

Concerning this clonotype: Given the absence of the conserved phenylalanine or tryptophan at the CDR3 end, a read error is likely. In DNA form, the CDR3 reads TGTGCCAGCGGCTTGGGACTTCCCAATCAGCCCCAGCATCTT. Translated: CASGLGLPNQPQHL. The chain recombines TRBV7-2 with TRBJ1-5, with D possibly matching TRBD1 (5 bases). The germline V gene encodes CDR1 SGHTA and CDR2 FQGNSA. The CDR3 extends over 14 amino acids.

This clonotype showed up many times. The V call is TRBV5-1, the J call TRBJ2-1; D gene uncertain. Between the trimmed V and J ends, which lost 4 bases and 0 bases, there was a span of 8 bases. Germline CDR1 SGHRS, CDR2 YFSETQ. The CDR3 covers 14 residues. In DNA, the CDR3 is TGCGCCAGCAGCCCCCCTAGCTCCTACAATGAGCAGTTCTTC. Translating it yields CASSPPSSYNEQFF.

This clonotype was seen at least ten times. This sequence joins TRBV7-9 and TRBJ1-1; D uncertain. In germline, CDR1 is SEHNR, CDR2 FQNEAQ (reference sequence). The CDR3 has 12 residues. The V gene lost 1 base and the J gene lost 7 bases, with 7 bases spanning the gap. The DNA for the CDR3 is TGTGCCAGCAGCTTAGGGTCATTTGAAGCTTTCTTT. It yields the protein CASSLGSFEAFF.